The source of this T cell receptor (beta chain) is a study of control samples from healthy donors and cancer patients. Produced via immunoSEQ multiplex PCR; TCRdb's table is partial and in-frame only. The sample holds about 120,000 clones, more than 70% seen once. The V end was cut by 5 bases, the J end by 7 bases, with 15 bases between. Germline V gene sequence: CDR1 SEHNR, CDR2 FQNEAQ (reference sequence). The CDR3 has 13 amino acids. The sequenced material came from blood. V gene TRBV7-9 combines with J gene TRBJ2-7, with D possibly being TRBD1 (6 bases). This receptor was identified in a man aged 45 to 65 in good health. The CDR3 DNA reads as TGTGCCAGCAGCCCCCCACAGGGCGTGGAGCAGTACTTC. Residues: CASSPPQGVEQYF. Full variable domain (rest looked up from reference TRBV7-9 and TRBJ2-7): DTGVSQNPRHKITKRGQNVTFRCDPISEHNRLYWYRQTLGQGPEFLTYFQNEAQLEKSRLLSDRFSAERPKGSFSTLEIQRTEQGDSAMYLCASSPPQGVEQYFGPGTRLTVT.